This T cell receptor (beta chain) was recovered during a study of cytomegalovirus exposure and HLA in healthy donors (dated 2017 in TCRdb). Describing the broader study: The roughly 670 repertoires of the first cohort and the roughly 120 validation repertoires were produced on the same platform, according to a later analysis. Besides the first cohort of around 670 subjects, a separate validation cohort made up of 90 to 150 different subjects was used. The study aimed to test whether cataloging public T cell receptors could reveal signatures of past pathogen exposure. To predict cytomegalovirus infection status, the study combined high-throughput TCR immunosequencing, statistical association of individual TCRs with disease status, and machine learning.

Donors formed part of the validation cohort, which comprised 120 subjects and was distinct from the first cohort of under 850 subjects. Relative to germline, V is 2 bases shorter and J is 6 bases shorter, with 13 bases between their ends. For CDR1 and CDR2, the germline V gene lists MGHDK and SYGVNS. The CDR3 holds 14 amino acids from the cysteine to the phenylalanine. Only CDR3 DNA remains: 42 bases, in frame from the first base. The library was made by the immunoSEQ multiplex PCR assay. In the source study's methods: To diagnose cytomegalovirus status from the catalog of TCR beta chain sequences, a statistical classification framework was built. The table comes from immuneACCESS by way of TCRdb, which keeps in-frame sequences with V and J called. Part of the clones is missing from these tables; in studies checked, under half for an unresolved V gene and the rest for unknown reasons. V, J and clone size are those of that table, while D and trimming were read from the DNA. Present in this sample are fewer than 250,000 clones, around nine tenths of which were seen just once. Roughly 2% of the sample lies in the top ten.

Broader findings and caveats from the paper: Three of the identified cytomegalovirus-associated TCR beta chains were confirmed in vitro to be specific for cytomegalovirus antigens. Across donors, most TCR sequences were observed very rarely, whereas some public TCRs were present in many individuals. In the study, about 150 TCR beta chains were listed as associated with cytomegalovirus. The classifier was reported to diagnose cytomegalovirus status with high specificity and sensitivity in both the original cohort and the validation cohort. The validation cohort had no HLA typing available for a later analysis, so co-occurrence within that cohort was assessed over all 120 or so repertoires. In a later analysis, TCRs clustered in the first cohort were found to also tend to co-occur in the roughly 130 validation repertoires, with 85% to 95% of cluster scores above 0. According to the authors, the approach could potentially be generalized to other disease states and immunological phenotypes.

Worth noting for this clone: Its antigen is unknown. Nothing much larger sits one base from this clone, and base qualities are not available.

Sequenced sample: PBMCs. The receptor was derived from a woman aged 18-35 years in good health and CMV-seropositive. The chain uses TRBV25-1 and TRBJ1-1; a tentative D call is TRBD1 (6 bases match). The CDR3 reads as follows: CASSEQRGAAEAFF. The nucleotides read TGTGCCAGCAGTGAACAACGGGGGGCCGCTGAAGCTTTCTTT.